These 2 T cell receptor beta chains were all obtained from the same sample, sequenced in a study of cytomegalovirus exposure and HLA in healthy donors. With 60 Vbeta and 13 Jbeta primers, the PCR was carried out. The repertoire was sequenced with immunoSEQ multiplex PCR; TCRdb's copy has only in-frame clones and lacks some. The repertoire holds approximately 180,000 clones, with roughly 73% as singletons. The material sequenced was PBMCs. These receptor sequences come from a woman younger than 45 in good health and CMV-seronegative.

This CDR3 is CAISEGQFNYGYTF. The CDR3 region has the DNA TGTGCCATCAGTGAGGGACAGTTTAACTATGGCTACACCTTC. The chain combines TRBV10-3 with TRBJ1-2; the D gene is possibly TRBD1 (6 bases). Between the trimmed V and J ends, which lost 2 bases and 1 base, there was a span of 8 bases. Germline values: CDR1 ENHRY, CDR2 SYGVKD. This CDR3 is 14 amino acids long.

This clone was counted between two and nine times. This sequence joins TRBV27 and TRBJ2-7, with 9 bases identical to TRBD1. Germline V gives CDR1 MNHEY, CDR2 SMNVEV (reference sequence). J lost 3 bases, V lost 4 bases, and 13 bases had no gene match. This CDR3 is built from 17 residues. CDR3 coding DNA: TGTGCCAGCAGTTCTGAGACCCGGGACAGGGTTCTCTACGAGCAGTACTTC. This translates into CASSSETRDRVLYEQYF.